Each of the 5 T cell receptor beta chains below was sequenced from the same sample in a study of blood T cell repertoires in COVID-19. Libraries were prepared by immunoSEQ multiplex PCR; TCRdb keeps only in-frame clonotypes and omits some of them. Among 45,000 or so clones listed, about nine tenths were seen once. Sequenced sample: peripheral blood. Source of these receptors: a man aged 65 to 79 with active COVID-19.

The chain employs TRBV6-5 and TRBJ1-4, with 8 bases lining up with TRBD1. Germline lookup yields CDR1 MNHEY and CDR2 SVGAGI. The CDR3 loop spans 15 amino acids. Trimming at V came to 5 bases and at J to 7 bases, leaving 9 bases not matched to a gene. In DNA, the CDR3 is TGTGCCAGCAGTACGACAGGGGAATCTACTGAAAAACTGTTTTTT. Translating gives CASSTTGESTEKLFF.

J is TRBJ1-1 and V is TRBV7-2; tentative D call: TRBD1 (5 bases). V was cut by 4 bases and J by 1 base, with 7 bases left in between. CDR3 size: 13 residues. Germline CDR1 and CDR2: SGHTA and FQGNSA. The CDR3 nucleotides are TGTGCCAGCAGCTCAGGACAGAACACTGAAGCTTTCTTT. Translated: CASSSGQNTEAFF.

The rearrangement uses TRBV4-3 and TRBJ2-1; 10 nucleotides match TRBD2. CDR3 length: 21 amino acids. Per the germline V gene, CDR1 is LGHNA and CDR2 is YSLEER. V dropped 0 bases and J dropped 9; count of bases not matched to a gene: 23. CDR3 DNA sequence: TGCGCCAGCAGCCAAGATGGAGAAGCGGGGGGGCCTAGGGCATCCCCGGGTGAGCAGTTCTTC. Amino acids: CASSQDGEAGGPRASPGEQFF.

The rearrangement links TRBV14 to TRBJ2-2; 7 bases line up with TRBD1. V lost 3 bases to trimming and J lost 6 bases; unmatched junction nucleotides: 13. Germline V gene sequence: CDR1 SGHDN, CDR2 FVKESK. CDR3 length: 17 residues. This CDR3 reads CASSHRLTGKYPGELFF. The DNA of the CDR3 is TGTGCCAGCAGCCACCGACTGACAGGGAAATATCCCGGGGAGCTGTTTTTT.

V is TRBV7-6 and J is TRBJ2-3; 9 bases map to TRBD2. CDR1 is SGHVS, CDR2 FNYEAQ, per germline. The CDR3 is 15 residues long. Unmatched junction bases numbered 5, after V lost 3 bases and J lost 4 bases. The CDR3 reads CASSFGGGAADTQYF. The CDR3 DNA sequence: TGTGCCAGCAGCTTCGGCGGGGGGGCAGCAGATACGCAGTATTTT.